This TCR beta chain was identified in a study of cytotoxic CD8 clonotypes in ibrutinib-treated CLL. The wider study: By median around 70 months, approximately 12 had progressed and around 15 stayed remitted; responses had been 2 complete and roughly 25 partial. Response sampling came at median around eleven months of treatment, ranging about 6 to 40 months. Overall study findings and caveats: Baseline clonality, higher than in age-matched healthy donors, tracked circulating CD8+ T-cell counts.

Trimming cost V 1 base and J 8 bases, with 15 bases left between them. Germline V gene lookup returns CDR1 SQVTM and CDR2 ANQGSEA. The CDR3 has 14 amino acids. As to this clone: Its antigen remains unidentified.

The table came from immunoSEQ multiplex PCR; TCRdb's copy has only in-frame clones and leaves some out. The data show some 93,000 clones, 78% seen once. This chain joins TRBV29-1 and TRBJ2-1; D possibly matches TRBD1 or TRBD2 (5 bases each). The sequence was obtained from a human donor with chronic lymphocytic leukemia. This specimen was PBMCs, taken after 12 months of ibrutinib treatment. The CDR3 region has the DNA TGCAGCGTTGAAGGATCGAGGGGCCGGGATGAGCAGTTCTTC. It encodes CSVEGSRGRDEQFF.